This TCR beta chain was found in a study of T cell responses to AZD1222 COVID-19 vaccine. Broader study findings: Increased Spike-specific TCR breadth and depth were observed after two AZD1222 doses. Females outnumbered males among donors, who were mostly white British; clonal diversity was possibly underestimated.

TCRdb keeps only in-frame clones here, not all; method: immunoSEQ multiplex PCR. The repertoire includes roughly 67,000 clones, around 88% of them detected once, and less than 20% sits in the top ten. Between the trimmed V and J ends, which lost 3 bases and 6 bases, there was a span of 14 bases. CDR1 and CDR2 from the germline V gene are KGHDR and SFDVKD. The CDR3 runs to 15 residues. With regard to this clone: Its antigen is not known.

The TCR comes from an adult in good health. The sample consisted of peripheral blood, taken on day 0 of AZD1222 vaccination. This sequence joins TRBV24-1 and TRBJ2-1; D is uncertain. In nucleotides, the CDR3 is TGTGCCACCAGTGATACCGGGTCCTGGGCCAATGAGCAGTTCTTC. Amino acid sequence: CATSDTGSWANEQFF.